The entry below gives a single T cell receptor (beta chain) sequence along with its context. Its antigen is as yet unknown. The entry originates in a study of cytomegalovirus exposure and HLA in healthy donors. For the study at large: HLA-typed donors were the source of about 85 million unique TCRs held in an early data release. Whole-study results and caveats: What a later analysis reportedly showed was that an Asian-associated ancestry cluster had fewer N-insertions than the approximately 670-donor mean. As a later analysis revealed, the rate of TCR association differed by HLA locus, with DRB1 most and HLA-C fewest.

Donors had nominal health at sampling but likely had unrecorded immune exposures. 13 Jbeta primers and 60 Vbeta primers were used for the PCR. Measured with immunoSEQ multiplex PCR; TCRdb has only the in-frame clones, and not every one. This table lists 60,000 to 70,000 clones. This CDR3 spans 15 amino acids. V lost 6 bases and J lost 5, with 20 bases in between. The germline CDR1 and CDR2 sequences are SGHTA and FQGNSA. The chain links TRBV7-2 to TRBJ2-7; D is possibly TRBD1 (6 bases). The receptor was isolated from a boy between 5 and 17 years old in good health and CMV-seronegative. Source material: PBMCs. This chain's CDR3 is CASRRVRGHPDEQYF. The CDR3 nucleotides are TGTGCCAGCAGACGAGTGAGGGGACACCCGGACGAGCAGTACTTC.